The rows below give T cell receptor beta chains drawn from one sample of a study of blood T cell repertoires in COVID-19. The table came from immunoSEQ multiplex PCR; TCRdb's copy has only in-frame clones and leaves some out. The repertoire holds 300,000 or so clones, with about 90% as singletons. What was sequenced was peripheral blood. The source of these receptors is a woman aged 40 to 49 with acute or convalescent COVID-19. The CDR3 runs from the conserved cysteine through the conserved F or W. A D gene is named only where the DNA matches it firmly. Size is stated for part of the rows, as once, few or many counts, or as a class when the clone is expanded.

size: NA; D: TRBD1; J: TRBJ1-1; V: TRBV6-4; CDR3: CASSAAGTGWRGNTEAFF; DNA: TGTGCCAGCAGTGCGGCGGGGACAGGGTGGAGAGGAAACACTGAAGCTTTCTTT
size: NA; D: NA; J: TRBJ1-1; V: TRBV29-1; CDR3: CSVEEGGEDEAFF; DNA: TGCAGCGTTGAAGAGGGGGGGGAGGATGAAGCTTTCTTT
size: NA; D: TRBD2; J: TRBJ2-2; V: TRBV18; CDR3: CASSLTSGSAGELFF; DNA: TGTGCCAGCTCTCTTACTAGCGGCTCAGCCGGGGAGCTGTTTTTT
size: NA; D: TRBD1; J: TRBJ1-6; V: TRBV5-6; CDR3: CASSARTGRFSPLHF; DNA: TGTGCCAGCAGCGCCCGGACAGGGAGGTTTTCACCCCTCCACTTT
size: NA; D: NA; J: TRBJ2-1; V: TRBV4-1; CDR3: CASSLLTVPEQFF; DNA: TGCGCCAGCAGCCTCTTGACAGTTCCTGAGCAGTTCTTC
size: once; D: TRBD1; J: TRBJ2-2; V: TRBV30; CDR3: CAWTGQGAPTGELFF; DNA: TGTGCCTGGACGGGGCAGGGGGCACCTACCGGGGAGCTGTTTTTT
size: NA; D: NA; J: TRBJ1-1; V: TRBV3-1/TRBV3-2; CDR3: CASSQASRGNTEAFF; DNA: TGTGCCAGCAGCCAAGCAAGTAGGGGAAACACTGAAGCTTTCTTT
size: NA; D: TRBD1; J: TRBJ1-1; V: TRBV4-2; CDR3: CASSHPGQANTEAFF; DNA: TGTGCCAGCAGCCACCCAGGACAGGCGAACACTGAAGCTTTCTTT
size: NA; D: TRBD1; J: TRBJ1-6; V: TRBV6-1; CDR3: CASSEIGTARSPLHF; DNA: TGTGCCAGCAGTGAAATAGGGACAGCACGTTCACCCCTCCACTTT
size: NA; D: NA; J: TRBJ2-5; V: TRBV7-2; CDR3: CASSLAGGPARGRETQYF; DNA: TGTGCCAGCAGCTTAGCGGGGGGGCCTGCTAGGGGTAGAGAGACCCAGTACTTC
size: NA; D: NA; J: TRBJ1-4; V: TRBV11-3; CDR3: CASSLGDQGRKLFF; DNA: TGTGCCAGCAGCTTAGGGGATCAGGGGAGAAAACTGTTTTTT
size: NA; D: NA; J: TRBJ1-5; V: TRBV19; CDR3: CASIGGQTLNQPQHF; DNA: TGTGCCAGTATAGGCGGACAGACATTGAATCAGCCCCAGCATTTT
size: few; D: NA; J: TRBJ1-1; V: TRBV5-6; CDR3: CASSFGETTEAFF; DNA: TGTGCCAGCAGCTTCGGGGAGACGACTGAAGCTTTCTTT
size: NA; D: TRBD1; J: TRBJ1-5; V: TRBV19; CDR3: CASTMTGAFNQPQHF; DNA: TGTGCCAGTACCATGACAGGGGCTTTCAATCAGCCCCAGCATTTT
size: NA; D: TRBD2; J: TRBJ2-5; V: TRBV29-1; CDR3: CSVTTSAETQYF; DNA: TGCAGCGTTACGACTAGCGCAGAGACCCAGTACTTC
size: NA; D: TRBD1; J: TRBJ1-2; V: TRBV5-1; CDR3: CASSLAQGADYGYTF; DNA: TGCGCCAGCAGCTTGGCCCAGGGGGCGGACTATGGCTACACCTTC
size: NA; D: TRBD1; J: TRBJ1-6; V: TRBV6-5; CDR3: CASSYQGQTYNSPLHF; DNA: TGTGCCAGCAGTTACCAGGGACAGACCTATAATTCACCCCTCCACTTT
size: NA; D: NA; J: TRBJ1-5; V: TRBV3-1/TRBV3-2; CDR3: CASSQEIPGGQSNQPQHF; DNA: TGTGCCAGCAGCCAAGAAATTCCCGGGGGGCAGAGCAATCAGCCCCAGCATTTT
size: NA; D: TRBD1; J: TRBJ1-2; V: TRBV11-2; CDR3: CASSTLGQGNGYTF; DNA: TGTGCCAGCAGCACCCTGGGACAGGGTAACGGCTACACCTTC
size: NA; D: NA; J: TRBJ2-1; V: TRBV6-6; CDR3: CASSYGGGTEQFF; DNA: TGTGCCAGCAGTTACGGGGGGGGCACTGAGCAGTTCTTC
size: NA; D: TRBD1; J: TRBJ1-6; V: TRBV2; CDR3: CASSLTGDGSPLHF; DNA: TGTGCCAGCAGTCTTACAGGGGACGGTTCACCCCTCCACTTT
size: NA; D: NA; J: TRBJ1-2; V: TRBV5-1; CDR3: CASSLGQGMDYGYTF; DNA: TGCGCCAGCAGCTTGGGGCAGGGGATGGACTATGGCTACACCTTC
size: NA; D: NA; J: TRBJ1-3; V: TRBV4-2; CDR3: CASSQEQGSGNTIYF; DNA: TGTGCCAGCAGCCAGGAACAGGGCTCTGGAAACACCATATATTTT
size: NA; D: TRBD1; J: TRBJ1-3; V: TRBV29-1; CDR3: CSGKTGGSGNTIYF; DNA: TGCAGCGGAAAAACAGGGGGCTCTGGAAACACCATATATTTT
size: NA; D: NA; J: TRBJ2-2; V: TRBV6-4; CDR3: CARERVTGELFF; DNA: TGTGCCAGAGAGAGGGTCACCGGGGAGCTGTTTTTT
size: NA; D: NA; J: TRBJ1-4; V: TRBV6-1; CDR3: CASSDHREGEKLFF; DNA: TGTGCCAGCAGTGACCACAGGGAAGGTGAAAAACTGTTTTTT
size: NA; D: NA; J: TRBJ1-1; V: TRBV27; CDR3: CASSRRGGSTEAFF; DNA: TGTGCCAGCAGTAGACGGGGGGGGAGCACTGAAGCTTTCTTT
size: NA; D: NA; J: TRBJ1-1; V: TRBV29-1; CDR3: CSVEATGAFF; DNA: TGCAGCGTTGAAGCTACAGGGGCTTTCTTT
size: NA; D: NA; J: TRBJ1-5; V: TRBV15; CDR3: CATQDDYSNQPQHF; DNA: TGTGCCACCCAGGACGACTATAGCAATCAGCCCCAGCATTTT
size: NA; D: NA; J: TRBJ2-2; V: TRBV12-3/TRBV12-4; CDR3: CASRDCEHRGAVF; DNA: TGTGCCAGCAGGGACTGTGAACACCGGGGAGCTGTTTTT
size: NA; D: TRBD1; J: TRBJ2-3; V: TRBV9; CDR3: CASSFGTGGADTQYF; DNA: TGTGCCAGCAGCTTTGGAACAGGGGGCGCAGATACGCAGTATTTT
size: NA; D: NA; J: TRBJ1-5; V: TRBV27; CDR3: CASSLIGVRGNQPQHF; DNA: TGTGCCAGCAGTTTAATAGGGGTCCGCGGCAATCAGCCCCAGCATTTT
size: NA; D: NA; J: TRBJ1-2; V: TRBV24-1; CDR3: CATSEPGVDYGYTF; DNA: TGTGCCACCAGTGAACCAGGGGTGGACTATGGCTACACCTTC
size: NA; D: NA; J: TRBJ1-4; V: TRBV18; CDR3: CASSREMNEKLFF; DNA: TGTGCCAGCTCCCGGGAGATGAATGAAAAACTGTTTTTT
size: NA; D: TRBD1; J: TRBJ1-5; V: TRBV9; CDR3: CASSVDGRGHQPQHF; DNA: TGTGCCAGCAGCGTAGATGGCAGGGGGCATCAGCCCCAGCATTTT
size: NA; D: TRBD2; J: TRBJ2-5; V: TRBV7-2; CDR3: CASSPDLRLAGGQETQYF; DNA: TGTGCCAGCAGCCCTGACCTAAGACTAGCGGGGGGTCAAGAGACCCAGTACTTC
size: NA; D: NA; J: TRBJ1-5; V: TRBV6-2/TRBV6-3; CDR3: CASSPPGVRPQHF; DNA: TGTGCCAGCAGCCCCCCGGGGGTCAGGCCCCAGCATTTT
size: NA; D: NA; J: TRBJ1-4; V: TRBV4-1; CDR3: CASSHDLSTLYFATNEKLFF; DNA: TGCGCCAGCAGCCACGATTTAAGCACCCTCTACTTCGCAACTAATGAAAAACTGTTTTTT
size: NA; D: NA; J: TRBJ2-3; V: TRBV19; CDR3: CASVPRGDTDTQYF; DNA: TGTGCCAGTGTCCCCAGGGGGGACACAGATACGCAGTATTTT
size: NA; D: TRBD1; J: TRBJ1-2; V: TRBV9; CDR3: CASSGRDRGPTNYGYTF; DNA: TGTGCCAGCAGCGGCCGGGACAGGGGGCCTACTAACTATGGCTACACCTTC
size: NA; D: TRBD1; J: TRBJ1-2; V: TRBV19; CDR3: CASSPPGGMDYGYTF; DNA: TGTGCCAGTAGTCCCCCAGGGGGGATGGACTATGGCTACACCTTC
size: once; D: TRBD1; J: TRBJ1-2; V: TRBV7-9; CDR3: CASSARDRGQAWKIYGYTF; DNA: TGTGCCAGCAGCGCCCGGGACAGGGGGCAAGCCTGGAAGATCTATGGCTACACCTTC
size: NA; D: TRBD2; J: TRBJ2-5; V: TRBV10-2; CDR3: CASAAGLAGQETQYF; DNA: TGCGCCAGCGCAGCGGGACTAGCGGGGCAAGAGACCCAGTACTTC
size: NA; D: TRBD1; J: TRBJ2-1; V: TRBV19; CDR3: CASSSRDRGRSNEQFF; DNA: TGTGCCAGTAGTTCCCGAGACAGGGGGCGAAGCAATGAGCAGTTCTTC
size: NA; D: NA; J: TRBJ1-1; V: TRBV27; CDR3: CASSWVGTPMNTEAFF; DNA: TGTGCCAGCAGTTGGGTAGGGACACCTATGAACACTGAAGCTTTCTTT
size: NA; D: TRBD1; J: TRBJ1-6; V: TRBV6-5; CDR3: CASRQGALAYSPLHF; DNA: TGTGCCAGCAGACAGGGGGCCTTAGCCTATTCACCCCTCCACTTT
size: NA; D: TRBD1; J: TRBJ2-4; V: TRBV18; CDR3: CASSPGQLLAKNIQYF; DNA: TGTGCCAGCTCACCGGGACAGCTCCTAGCCAAAAACATTCAGTACTTC
size: NA; D: NA; J: TRBJ1-2; V: TRBV6-5; CDR3: CASSYLVGLNYGYTF; DNA: TGTGCCAGCAGTTACTTGGTCGGACTAAACTATGGCTACACCTTC
size: NA; D: NA; J: TRBJ2-2; V: TRBV15; CDR3: CATSTGVVDTGELFF; DNA: TGTGCCACCAGTACCGGGGTAGTGGACACCGGGGAGCTGTTTTTT
size: NA; D: NA; J: TRBJ2-3; V: TRBV4-1; CDR3: CASSQDPGLSTDTQYF; DNA: TGCGCCAGCAGCCAAGATCCGGGACTTTCCACAGATACGCAGTATTTT
size: NA; D: TRBD1; J: TRBJ1-5; V: TRBV13; CDR3: CASSAGTGGSQPQHF; DNA: TGTGCCAGCAGCGCGGGGACAGGGGGGAGTCAGCCCCAGCATTTT
size: NA; D: NA; J: TRBJ2-3; V: TRBV2; CDR3: CASLVAESTDTQYF; DNA: TGTGCCAGCTTGGTAGCGGAAAGCACAGATACGCAGTATTTT
size: NA; D: NA; J: TRBJ1-1; V: TRBV27; CDR3: CASSLQGNTEAFF; DNA: TGTGCCAGCAGTTTACAGGGGAACACTGAAGCTTTCTTT
size: NA; D: NA; J: TRBJ1-1; V: TRBV13; CDR3: CASSYSGRADTEAFF; DNA: TGTGCCAGCAGCTACTCGGGGAGGGCGGACACTGAAGCTTTCTTT
size: NA; D: NA; J: TRBJ1-5; V: TRBV6-5; CDR3: CASRPWADQPQHF; DNA: TGTGCCAGCAGACCTTGGGCCGATCAGCCCCAGCATTTT
size: NA; D: NA; J: TRBJ2-5; V: TRBV3-1/TRBV3-2; CDR3: CASSQVFQETQYF; DNA: TGTGCCAGCAGCCAAGTATTTCAAGAGACCCAGTACTTC
size: NA; D: NA; J: TRBJ1-2; V: TRBV29-1; CDR3: CSVRPEGGGYTF; DNA: TGCAGCGTGAGGCCCGAAGGAGGAGGCTACACCTTC